What follows are 10 T cell receptor beta chains derived from one specimen sequenced in a study of blood T cells in healthy people across ages (dated by TCRdb to between 2015 and 2017). The protocol used for the library was 5' RACE. The sequencer listed for this sample is Illumina HiSeq 2500. A second roughly 7 to 12 cycle PCR used a sample-barcoded 5' primer and a J-beta primer mix. In TCRdb, the public reads were trimmed at Q25 with fastp and aligned with MiXCR, with productive beta chains retained. Rows are combined by CDR3 protein, so each entry shows the most common genes and DNA. This sample gives more than 700,000 distinct CDR3 sequences in total; approximately 53% of them show up just once. Of the sample, around 40% falls within the top ten clones. Input material: blood. The source is a man older than 75 in good health.

This clonotype has a count of ten or more. The chain links TRBV7-2 to TRBJ2-1; D may be TRBD2 (5 bases). Germline CDR1 SGHTA, CDR2 FQGNSA. This CDR3 contains 15 residues. The V and J ends lost 2 bases and 10 bases respectively, with 18 bases between them. The DNA of the CDR3 is TGTGCCAGCAGCTTATCGCGTGGAACCGGGGTGGAGCAGTTCTTC. Protein sequence: CASSLSRGTGVEQFF.

The chain joins TRBV20-1 to TRBJ1-4; tentative D call: TRBD1 (5 bases). Germline CDR1 DFQATT, CDR2 SNEGSKA (reference sequence). Trimming took off 3 bases at V and 7 bases at J, with 18 bases between the two ends. The CDR3 sequence is 15 residues long. CDR3 amino acids: CSASRQSIPGEKLFF. The CDR3 bases are TGCAGTGCTAGTAGACAGTCTATACCTGGTGAAAAACTGTTTTTT.

The J gene is TRBJ2-1, the V gene TRBV13; 11 nucleotides agree with TRBD2. V shed 4 bases, J shed 9 bases, and the junction held 11 bases outside the gene matches. The CDR3 covers 16 residues. Germline V lookup: CDR1 PRHDT, CDR2 FYEKMQ (reference sequence). Here the CDR3 DNA reads TGTGCCAGCAGCTCCCCGGGACTAGCGGCCCTGGGTGAGCAGTTCTTC. Protein sequence: CASSSPGLAALGEQFF.

Remarks on this clonotype: A junction boundary mismatches the germline segment, possibly from a read error. The V gene is TRBV29-1, the J gene TRBJ1-2; no definite D call. CDR1 is SQVTM, CDR2 ANQGSEA, per germline. The CDR3 has 11 residues. The CDR3 protein is CSVEGPDGYTF. Here the CDR3 DNA reads TGCAGCGTGGAAGGGCCAGACGGCTACACCTTC.

V gene TRBV28 combines with J gene TRBJ1-5, with a weak D call TRBD1 (5 bases). This CDR3 has 15 residues. Germline values: CDR1 MDHEN, CDR2 SYDVKM. Trimming took 8 bases from V and 11 from J, leaving 25 bases between them. CDR3 region: CASALGGVGVTTQHF. For the CDR3, the DNA is TGTGCCAGCGCCCTCGGGGGGGTTGGGGTCACGACCCAGCATTTT.

There are a few counts of this clonotype. CDR3 sequence reads: CASSSFPGSGNIQYF. The CDR3 DNA reads as TGCGCCAGCAGCTCCTTTCCGGGATCGGGGAACATTCAGTACTTC. V is TRBV5-1 and J is TRBJ2-4; D perhaps matches TRBD2 (5 bases). V gave up 3 bases and J gave up 7 bases, with 17 bases separating them. The germline gives CDR1 SGHRS, CDR2 YFSETQ. The CDR3 contains 15 residues.

The V and J genes are TRBV30 and TRBJ1-2; 7 nucleotides match TRBD1. Germline V gene sequence: CDR1 GTSNPN, CDR2 SVGIG (reference sequence). This CDR3 comprises 12 residues. The trim removed 5 bases at V and 2 bases at J, leaving 2 bases unmatched. For the CDR3, the DNA is TGTGCCTGGGAGACAGGGAACTATGGCTACACCTTC. Residues: CAWETGNYGYTF.

V and J are TRBV11-3 and TRBJ2-3, with TRBD2 matching 9 bases. This CDR3 has 16 residues. Unmatched junction bases numbered 23, after V lost 8 bases and J lost 14 bases. Germline assignment: CDR1 SGHNT and CDR2 YENEEA. CDR3 DNA sequence: TGTGCCAGCCCCAAACCGGCTAGCGGGATGATAAGATACGCGTATTTT. It encodes CASPKPASGMIRYAYF.

The chain employs TRBV12-3 or TRBV12-4 and TRBJ1-2, with D uncertain. The CDR3 length is 14 residues. The V end was cut by 3 bases, the J end by 6 bases, with 14 bases between. The CDR3 DNA is TGTGCCAGCAGTTTTCCCGGGCGAGCCCATGGCTACACCTTC. Translated: CASSFPGRAHGYTF.

V is TRBV12-3 or TRBV12-4 and J is TRBJ2-5; the match to TRBD2 covers 8 bases. The CDR3 consists of 15 residues. With V trimmed by 6 bases and J by 2 bases, 8 bases remained unmatched. In DNA form, the CDR3 reads TGTGCCAGCAGATACGGGGGGGGCCTTCAAGAGACCCAGTACTTC. Amino acid sequence: CASRYGGGLQETQYF.